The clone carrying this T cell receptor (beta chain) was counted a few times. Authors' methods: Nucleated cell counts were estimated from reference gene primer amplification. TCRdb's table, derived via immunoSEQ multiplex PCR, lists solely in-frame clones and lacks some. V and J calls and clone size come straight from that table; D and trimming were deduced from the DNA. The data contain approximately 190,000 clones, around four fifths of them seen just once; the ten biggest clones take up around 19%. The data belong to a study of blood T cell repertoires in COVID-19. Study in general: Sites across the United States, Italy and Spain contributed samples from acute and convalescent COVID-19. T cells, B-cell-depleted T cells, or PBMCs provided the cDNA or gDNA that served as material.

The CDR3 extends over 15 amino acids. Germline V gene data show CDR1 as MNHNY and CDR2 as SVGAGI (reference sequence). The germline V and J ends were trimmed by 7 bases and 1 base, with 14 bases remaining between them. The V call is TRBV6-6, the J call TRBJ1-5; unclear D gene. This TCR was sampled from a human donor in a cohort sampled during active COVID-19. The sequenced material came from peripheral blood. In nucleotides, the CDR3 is TGTGCCAGCAAAGGAGGCATTGGGAGCAATCAGCCCCAGCATTTT. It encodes CASKGGIGSNQPQHF.